The sequence of this T cell receptor beta chain was determined in a study of blood T cells in healthy people across ages. Worth noting for this clonotype: The target antigen is unknown.

Study results and caveats: Greater diversity and more naive CD4+ cells were seen in long-lived donors than in aged donors.

From germline, CDR1 is LGHNA and CDR2 YSLEER. Trimming cost V 4 bases and J 10 bases, with 17 bases left between them. The CDR3 spans 15 residues. The sample providers were healthy Caucasian people from Russia, aged about 6 to 90. Primed by a sample-barcoded 5' primer and a J-beta primer mix, a second PCR proceeded for 7 to 11 cycles. TCRdb itself ran the 5' RACE reads through MiXCR, one entry per CDR3 protein. The sample lists approximately 670,000 distinct CDR3 sequences, roughly two fifths seen once, with around 30% in the top ten. The clonotype comes from an older man in good health. The sample was blood. This sequence joins TRBV4-3 and TRBJ1-6; D not certain. The CDR3 reads CASSLITGARSPLHF. For the CDR3, the DNA is TGCGCCAGCAGCCTTATTACCGGTGCTCGATCACCCCTCCACTTT.